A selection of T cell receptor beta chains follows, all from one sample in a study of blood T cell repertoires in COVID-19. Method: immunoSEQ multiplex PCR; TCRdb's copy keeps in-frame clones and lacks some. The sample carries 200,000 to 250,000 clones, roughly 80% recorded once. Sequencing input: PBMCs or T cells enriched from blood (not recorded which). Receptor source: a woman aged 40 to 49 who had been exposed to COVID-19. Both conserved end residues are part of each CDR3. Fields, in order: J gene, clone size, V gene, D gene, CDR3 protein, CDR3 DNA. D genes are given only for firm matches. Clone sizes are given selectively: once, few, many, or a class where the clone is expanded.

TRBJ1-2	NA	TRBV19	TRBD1	CATDSSSGTGRTYGYTF	TGTGCCACCGACTCCTCCTCCGGGACAGGGAGGACCTATGGCTACACCTTC
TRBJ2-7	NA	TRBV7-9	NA	CASSLPLGGGGLEQYF	TGTGCCAGCAGCTTACCCCTAGGAGGGGGGGGCCTCGAGCAGTACTTC
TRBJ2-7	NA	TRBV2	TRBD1	CASSVTGGREQYF	TGTGCCAGCAGTGTGACAGGGGGTCGCGAGCAGTACTTC
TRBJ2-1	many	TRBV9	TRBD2	CASSVDDGGTYNEQFF	TGTGCCAGCAGCGTAGATGACGGGGGGACCTACAATGAGCAGTTCTTC
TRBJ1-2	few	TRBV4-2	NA	CASSPTGSIQSYGYTF	TGTGCCAGCAGCCCCACCGGGTCAATCCAATCCTATGGCTACACCTTC
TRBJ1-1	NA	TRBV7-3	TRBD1	CASSRQGLPAFF	TGTGCCAGCAGTCGACAGGGGTTGCCAGCTTTCTTT
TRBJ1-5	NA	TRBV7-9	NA	CASSSSGVNQPQHF	TGTGCCAGCAGCTCCTCGGGGGTGAATCAGCCCCAGCATTTT
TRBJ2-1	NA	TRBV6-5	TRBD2	CASSYSSGLLYNEQFF	TGTGCCAGCAGTTACTCGTCGGGACTACTCTACAATGAGCAGTTCTTC
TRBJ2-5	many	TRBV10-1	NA	CASIGGETQYF	TGCGCCAGCATCGGGGGAGAGACCCAGTACTTC
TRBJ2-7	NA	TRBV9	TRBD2	CASSVEGSGGYEQYF	TGTGCCAGCAGCGTAGAGGGTAGCGGGGGTTACGAGCAGTACTTC
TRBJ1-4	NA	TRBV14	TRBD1	CASSPRQGGEKLFF	TGTGCCAGCAGCCCGCGACAGGGTGGTGAAAAACTGTTTTTT
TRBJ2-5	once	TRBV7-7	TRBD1	CASSLTYGTEETQYF	TGTGCTAGCAGCTTAACTTACGGGACAGAAGAGACCCAGTACTTC
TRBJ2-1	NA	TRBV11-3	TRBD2	CASSLTGTSGRHEQFF	TGTGCCAGCAGCTTAACCGGGACTAGCGGCCGACATGAGCAGTTCTTC
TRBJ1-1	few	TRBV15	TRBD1	CATSRDRQGVREAFF	TGTGCCACCAGCAGAGATCGGCAGGGGGTTCGTGAAGCTTTCTTT
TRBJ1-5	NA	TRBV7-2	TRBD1	CASSPVTGQNNQPQHF	TGTGCCAGCAGTCCCGTCACGGGACAGAACAATCAGCCCCAGCATTTT
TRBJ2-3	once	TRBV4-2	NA	CASSQSAADSGNTQYF	TGTGCCAGCAGCCAAAGCGCAGCGGACTCCGGAAATACGCAGTATTTT
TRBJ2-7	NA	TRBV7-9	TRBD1	CASSLTGVLYYEQYF	TGTGCCAGCAGCTTGACAGGGGTCCTTTACTACGAGCAGTACTTC
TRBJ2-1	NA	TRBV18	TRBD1	CASSPSRDRNNEQFF	TGTGCCAGCTCACCGTCCCGGGACAGGAACAATGAGCAGTTCTTC
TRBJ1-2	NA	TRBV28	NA	CASGANYGYTF	TGTGCCAGCGGGGCAAACTATGGCTACACCTTC
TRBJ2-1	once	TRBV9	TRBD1	CASSATGTGISTYNEQFF	TGTGCCAGCAGCGCCACCGGGACAGGTATAAGCACCTACAATGAGCAGTTCTTC
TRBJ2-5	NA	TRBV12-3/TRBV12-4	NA	CASSFQLKETQYF	TGTGCCAGCAGTTTCCAACTAAAAGAGACCCAGTACTTC
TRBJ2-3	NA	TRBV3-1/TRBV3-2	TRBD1	CASSQAGTGGFTTDTQYF	TGTGCCAGCAGCCAAGCTGGGACAGGAGGGTTTACCACAGATACGCAGTATTTT
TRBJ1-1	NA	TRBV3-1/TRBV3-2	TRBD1	CASSQGTLYRGAEAFF	TGTGCCAGCAGCCAAGGAACTCTTTACAGGGGCGCTGAAGCTTTCTTT
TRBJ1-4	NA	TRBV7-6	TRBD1	CASSLSQGAGKLFF	TGTGCCAGCAGCTTGTCGCAGGGGGCGGGAAAACTGTTTTTT
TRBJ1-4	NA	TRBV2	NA	CASSEFQLAARVGEKLFF	TGTGCCAGCAGTGAATTCCAACTAGCGGCCAGGGTGGGGGAAAAACTGTTTTTT
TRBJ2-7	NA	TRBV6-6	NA	CASSRLFAYEQYF	TGTGCCAGCAGCCGGTTGTTCGCGTACGAGCAGTACTTC
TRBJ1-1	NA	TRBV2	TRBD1	CASRRESGGPEAFF	TGTGCCAGCAGGAGGGAGTCAGGGGGGCCTGAAGCTTTCTTT
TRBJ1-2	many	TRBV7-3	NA	CASSPQTGYGYTF	TGTGCCAGCAGCCCGCAGACCGGGTATGGCTACACCTTC
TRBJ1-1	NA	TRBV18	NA	CASSTSENTEAFF	TGTGCCAGCTCAACCTCAGAGAACACTGAAGCTTTCTTT
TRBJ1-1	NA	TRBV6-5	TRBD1	CASSPDRGWTEAFF	TGTGCCAGCAGTCCAGACAGGGGATGGACTGAAGCTTTCTTT
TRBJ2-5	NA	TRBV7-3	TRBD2	CASSRAGGPQETQYF	TGTGCCAGCAGCCGGGCGGGGGGCCCTCAAGAGACCCAGTACTTC